These 4 T cell receptor beta chains were all obtained from the same sample, sequenced in a study of spatial heterogeneity in lung cancer (dated by TCRdb to the late 2010s). The method was 5' RACE. These reads were obtained on a NextSeq 500. The public reads were reprocessed in TCRdb via fastp at Q25 and MiXCR, keeping in-frame beta chains. Each CDR3 protein gets just one entry, which takes the most common genes and DNA from the rows behind it. For this sample the table gives fewer than 100,000 distinct CDR3 sequences, of which 15% to 20% were detected only once. The ten largest clones represent around a fifth of the sample. Read against the paper, the sample's time point label means: blood at routine non-recurrence follow-up after resection. The sample was PBMCs, taken at follow-up. The origin of the receptors is a male donor with early-stage non-small cell lung cancer.

This clonotype was recorded many times. V is TRBV24-1 and J is TRBJ2-5, with 10 bases aligning to TRBD1. V was pared by 9 bases and J by 5 bases, with 11 bases of the junction left unmatched. Germline CDR1 KGHDR, CDR2 SFDVKD. CDR3 length equals 15 residues. This CDR3 reads CATGRRQGAGETQYF. The CDR3 DNA follows: TGTGCCACCGGACGTCGACAGGGGGCCGGGGAGACCCAGTACTTC.

This clonotype appeared a few times. This chain links TRBV24-1 with TRBJ2-1; 9 nucleotides align to TRBD2. From germline, CDR1 is KGHDR and CDR2 SFDVKD. With 4 bases clipped from V and 5 bases from J, the junction kept 2 bases outside the gene matches. The CDR3 is made up of 14 amino acids. CDR3: CATSESGRNNEQFF. The DNA of the CDR3 is TGTGCCACCAGTGAGAGCGGGAGGAACAATGAGCAGTTCTTC.

At least ten counts were recorded for this clonotype. The chain has TRBV7-2 and TRBJ2-1, with 11 bases lining up with TRBD1. Losses at the gene ends were 5 bases for V and 7 bases for J; bases not matched to a gene: 7. This CDR3 has 15 residues. CDR1 SGHTA and CDR2 FQGNSA come from the germline V gene. CDR3: CASSRGQGAGNEQFF. The CDR3 DNA is TGTGCCAGCAGCCGCGGACAGGGGGCTGGGAATGAGCAGTTCTTC.

This clonotype occurred many times. The chain uses TRBV10-3 and TRBJ1-5; D not certain. Trimming left V 6 bases short and J 3 bases short, with 12 bases between. The CDR3 loop spans 14 amino acids. Per the germline V gene, CDR1 is ENHRY and CDR2 is SYGVKD. The CDR3 DNA is TGTGCCATCAGGGCGGCCCTGGACAATCAGCCCCAGCATTTT. Translation gives CAIRAALDNQPQHF.